These T cell receptor beta chains were read from a single sample in a study of blood T cell repertoires in COVID-19. TCRdb's table, derived via immunoSEQ multiplex PCR, lists solely in-frame clones and lacks some. The table records about 200,000 clones, around 90% of them present only once. Input material: peripheral blood. The receptor source for this set is a man aged 55 to 70 with active or convalescent COVID-19. Both conserved end residues are part of each CDR3. Fields, in order: V gene, CDR3 protein.

V gene: TRBV6-5
CDR3 protein: CASRGLGGTYGYTF

V gene: TRBV18
CDR3 protein: CASSPGAAFYGYTF

V gene: TRBV5-1
CDR3 protein: CASSLADRGYGYTF

V gene: TRBV4-1
CDR3 protein: CASSQDSSGSSYNEQFF

V gene: TRBV19
CDR3 protein: CASSPPAASNQPQHF

V gene: TRBV19
CDR3 protein: CASSQPGQGITFF

V gene: TRBV7-5
CDR3 protein: CVRRGDRYQETQYF

V gene: TRBV12-3/TRBV12-4
CDR3 protein: CASSLQNEQFF

V gene: TRBV19
CDR3 protein: CASSPDRGGTEAFF

V gene: TRBV18
CDR3 protein: CASSGISGGVGDTQYF

V gene: TRBV5-1
CDR3 protein: CASSLTQGYGTGELFF

V gene: TRBV5-4
CDR3 protein: CATSRAGGDQPQHF

V gene: TRBV6-1
CDR3 protein: CASSEFRVERYGYTF

V gene: TRBV18
CDR3 protein: CASSPVGGGWEKLFF

V gene: TRBV2
CDR3 protein: CASSVLAGGLDTQYF

V gene: TRBV7-9
CDR3 protein: CASTLPGQSAWQYF

V gene: TRBV5-1
CDR3 protein: CASSSTGTGGDKLFF

V gene: TRBV11-2
CDR3 protein: CASSPGREQYF

V gene: TRBV4-1
CDR3 protein: CASTSSPQINTEAFF

V gene: TRBV3-1/TRBV3-2
CDR3 protein: CASSLWTGSNYGYTF

V gene: TRBV5-4
CDR3 protein: CASSTKQGDHYGYTF

V gene: TRBV19
CDR3 protein: CASSSGQGLESPLHF

V gene: TRBV2
CDR3 protein: CASSVQGANYGYTF

V gene: TRBV19
CDR3 protein: CASSMAFWGPGNTIYF

V gene: TRBV12-3/TRBV12-4
CDR3 protein: CASSFAGNTIYF

V gene: TRBV29-1
CDR3 protein: CSVEGLGRGGYTF

V gene: TRBV9
CDR3 protein: CASSVLAGTNTGELFF

V gene: TRBV19
CDR3 protein: CASSRGRNLLLETQYF

V gene: TRBV5-1
CDR3 protein: CASSSGESGQPQHF

V gene: TRBV27
CDR3 protein: CASSRDREGDTQYF

V gene: TRBV3-1/TRBV3-2
CDR3 protein: CATGRAGNYGYTF

V gene: TRBV4-2
CDR3 protein: CASSQEMGQGGGYTF

V gene: TRBV6-5
CDR3 protein: CASSYRSPGTPLHF

V gene: TRBV18
CDR3 protein: CASSPLSSYEQYF

V gene: TRBV24-1
CDR3 protein: CATSPGPWQGKYGYTF

V gene: TRBV2
CDR3 protein: CASSGQGEGTEAFF

V gene: TRBV7-2
CDR3 protein: CASSLAGQGTYGYTF

V gene: TRBV19
CDR3 protein: CASRIAFDRVEAFF

V gene: TRBV5-1
CDR3 protein: CASSPSGGGETQYF

V gene: TRBV7-6
CDR3 protein: CASSSQRQGGEKLFF

V gene: TRBV27
CDR3 protein: CASSKSFGDLPYDGYTF

V gene: TRBV10-3
CDR3 protein: CAIAAGTGVFTGELFF